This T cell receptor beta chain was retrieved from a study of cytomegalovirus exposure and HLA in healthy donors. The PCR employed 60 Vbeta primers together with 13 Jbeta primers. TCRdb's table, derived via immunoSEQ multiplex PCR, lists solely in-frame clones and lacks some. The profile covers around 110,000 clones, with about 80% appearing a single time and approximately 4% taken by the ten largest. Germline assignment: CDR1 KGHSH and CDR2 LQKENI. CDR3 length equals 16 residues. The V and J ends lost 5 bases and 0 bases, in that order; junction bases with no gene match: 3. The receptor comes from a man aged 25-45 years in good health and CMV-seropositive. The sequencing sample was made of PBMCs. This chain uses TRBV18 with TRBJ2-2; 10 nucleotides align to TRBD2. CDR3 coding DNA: TGTGCCAGCTCATATCTAGCGGGAGCGAACACCGGGGAGCTGTTTTTT. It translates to CASSYLAGANTGELFF.